Listed here are 21 T cell receptor beta chains from one sample, sequenced in a study of blood T cells in healthy people across ages (dated by TCRdb to the mid-2010s). Libraries were prepared through 5' RACE. Sequencing used an Illumina HiSeq 2500. A second PCR of roughly 6 to 12 cycles was performed with a sample-barcoded 5' primer and a J-beta primer mix. TCRdb trimmed public reads at Q25 via fastp, called clones via MiXCR and kept in-frame beta chains. Rows merge per CDR3 protein into single entries with the most common DNA and genes. This sample is represented by about 1.6 million distinct CDR3 sequences; roughly 32% of them were singletons. Roughly 12% of the sample lies in the top ten. Source material: blood. Receptors were obtained from a woman in her 30s in good health.

The chain joins TRBV11-2 to TRBJ2-7; possibly TRBD1 or TRBD2 for D (6 bases each). CDR3 length: 16 residues. Germline V gives CDR1 SGHAT, CDR2 FQNNGV. The germline V and J ends were trimmed by 1 base and 4 bases, with 17 bases remaining between them. The chain's CDR3 is CASSLGSGAPTYEQYF. The DNA of the CDR3 is TGTGCCAGCAGCTTAGGGTCGGGGGCGCCTACATACGAGCAGTACTTC.

This clonotype was detected a few times. The chain links TRBV7-2 to TRBJ2-7, with 11 bases lining up with TRBD1. V trimming: 5 bases; J trimming: 3 bases; junction bases outside the gene matches: 9. The CDR3 is 16 amino acids. Germline loops: CDR1 SGHTA, CDR2 FQGNSA. The CDR3 region is CASSAKRGTGGYEQYF. The CDR3 coding sequence is TGTGCCAGCAGCGCGAAGAGGGGGACAGGGGGCTACGAGCAGTACTTC.

The rearrangement uses TRBV4-1 and TRBJ1-5, with D maybe TRBD1 (6 bases). The germline V gene has CDR1 MGHRA and CDR2 YSYEKL. The CDR3 is made up of 15 amino acids. Trimming removed 0 bases from V and 6 bases from J, with 12 bases in between. CDR3 sequence reads: CASSQDWLGGQPQHF. In DNA, the CDR3 is TGCGCCAGCAGCCAAGATTGGCTAGGGGGTCAGCCCCAGCATTTT.

The rearrangement joins TRBV20-1 to TRBJ1-5; 8 positions match TRBD1. The V gene's germline CDR1 is DFQATT and CDR2 SNEGSKA (reference sequence). The ends lost 4 bases at V and 5 bases at J; junction bases unmatched: 7. This CDR3 has 14 residues. For the CDR3, the DNA is TGCAGTGCTAAACAGGCAGGGGGCTATCAGCCCCAGCATTTT. Translated, it gives CSAKQAGGYQPQHF.

This clonotype was seen more than once but under ten times. The chain is built from TRBV6-5 and TRBJ2-6; D is ambiguous. The CDR3 contains 16 residues. Germline CDR1 and CDR2: MNHEY and SVGAGI. V lost 2 bases to trimming and J lost 4 bases, with 12 bases between them. The CDR3 region is CASSYRLYRGANVLTF. CDR3 sequence (DNA): TGTGCCAGCAGTTACCGACTTTACCGGGGGGCCAACGTCCTGACTTTC.

The V and J genes are TRBV2 and TRBJ1-6; D not resolved. This CDR3 region has 17 residues. V lost 7 bases and J 0 bases, leaving 16 bases between the germline ends. Looked up from germline, CDR1 is SNHLY and CDR2 is FYNNEI. This CDR3 is CASILEHPFSYNSPLHF. CDR3 in DNA: TGTGCCAGCATTCTAGAACATCCCTTCTCCTATAATTCACCCCTCCACTTT. Using reference TRBV2 and TRBJ1-6 for the parts outside the CDR3, the full variable domain is EPEVTQTPSHQVTQMGQEVILRCVPISNHLYFYWYRQILGQKVEFLVSFYNNEISEKSEIFDDQFSVERPDGSNFTLKIRSTKLEDSAMYFCASILEHPFSYNSPLHFGNGTRLTVT.

The rearrangement joins TRBV4-1 to TRBJ2-6, with 7 bases identical to TRBD1. The germline gives CDR1 MGHRA, CDR2 YSYEKL. With 1 base clipped from V and 0 bases from J, the junction kept 3 bases outside the gene matches. The CDR3 covers 17 residues. The CDR3 loop is CASSQGQGFSGANVLTF. CDR3 coding DNA: TGCGCCAGCAGCCAAGGACAGGGTTTCTCTGGGGCCAACGTCCTGACTTTC.

The table lists this clonotype with a few counts. The chain recombines TRBV5-1 with TRBJ2-1; no reliable D call. V gave up 0 bases and J gave up 5 bases, with 12 bases separating them. The CDR3 spans 15 residues. Germline-derived CDR1 and CDR2 are SGHRS and YFSETQ. CDR3: CASSLGWGMDNEQFF. Here the CDR3 DNA reads TGCGCCAGCAGCTTGGGGTGGGGTATGGACAATGAGCAGTTCTTC.

This clonotype was observed at least ten times. The CDR3 spells CASSSYAYEQYF. CDR3 in DNA: TGTGCCAGCAGTTCATATGCCTACGAGCAGTACTTC. The V gene is TRBV12-3 or TRBV12-4, the J gene TRBJ2-7, with unresolved D. V shed 4 bases and J shed 2 bases, with 6 bases lying between them. This CDR3 comprises 12 residues.

In this sample, this clonotype turned up a few times. This sequence joins TRBV20-1 and TRBJ2-5, with 10 bases lining up with TRBD2. The J call is uncertain, as TRBJ2-7 better fits the DNA end. Germline CDR1 DFQATT, CDR2 SNEGSKA (reference sequence). This CDR3 has 14 amino acids. CDR3: CSALGTSVAYEQYF. DNA of the CDR3: TGCAGTGCTCTCGGGACTAGCGTCGCCTACGAGCAGTACTTC.

This clonotype has just a few counts. The chain recombines TRBV7-2 with TRBJ1-2; D might be TRBD1 (5 bases). Germline CDR1 SGHTA, CDR2 FQGNSA. Trimming pared 5 bases from V and 3 bases from J, leaving 16 bases between. This CDR3 contains 15 residues. The chain's CDR3 is CASSKGPSTDYGYTF. The CDR3 bases are TGTGCCAGCAGCAAGGGGCCCAGCACGGACTATGGCTACACCTTC.

J is TRBJ2-4 and V is TRBV2; 9 positions match TRBD1. The DNA end is a closer match to TRBJ2-7, so the J assignment may be wrong. The V gene's germline CDR1 is SNHLY and CDR2 FYNNEI. This CDR3 is 14 amino acids long. CDR3 amino acids: CASTRTGDIYEQYF. The CDR3 bases are TGTGCCAGCACCCGGACAGGGGACATCTACGAGCAGTACTTC.

This clonotype was picked up a small number of times. J is TRBJ2-3 and V is TRBV4-1, with TRBD2 as a possible D gene (7 bases). V lost 0 bases, J lost 4 bases, and 20 bases lay in between. There are 18 residues in the CDR3. Germline CDR1 is MGHRA and CDR2 is YSYEKL. This CDR3 is CASSQDLGLGGGPDTQYF. CDR3 DNA sequence: TGCGCCAGCAGCCAAGATCTCGGACTAGGGGGGGGACCAGATACGCAGTATTTT.

This clonotype was observed a single time. The chain joins TRBV2 to TRBJ1-3, with TRBD1 as a possible D gene (6 bases). This CDR3 has 13 residues. Germline loops: CDR1 SNHLY, CDR2 FYNNEI. V was trimmed by 8 bases and J by 6 bases, leaving 14 bases between them. The CDR3 DNA follows: TGTGCCAGCCGGACAGACCGAGCAAACACCATATATTTT. This encodes CASRTDRANTIYF.

In its sample, this clonotype was seen a few times. A read error may account for a junction end that differs from germline. The V call is TRBV7-9, the J call TRBJ2-2, with 7 bases that match TRBD1. CDR1 SEHNR and CDR2 FQNEAQ come from the germline V gene (reference sequence). This CDR3 contains 16 residues. CDR3 in amino acids: CASSIADRAGTGELFF. DNA of the CDR3: TGTGCCAGCAGCATAGCTGACAGGGCAGGAACCGGGGAGCTGTTTTTT.

This clonotype was seen repeatedly, ten times or more. The chain employs TRBV7-2 and TRBJ2-7; 7 bases map to TRBD1. The J segment lost 5 bases and the V segment lost 5 bases, leaving 9 bases of the junction unmatched. CDR1 SGHTA and CDR2 FQGNSA come from the germline V gene. The CDR3 length is 14 residues. CDR3 DNA sequence: TGTGCCAGCAGCACCTGGACAGGCCCTAACGAGCAGTACTTC. Its protein product is CASSTWTGPNEQYF. Filled out from reference TRBV7-2 and TRBJ2-7, the complete variable domain reads GAGVSQSPSNKVTEKGKDVELRCDPISGHTALYWYRQSLGQGLEFLIYFQGNSAPDKSGLPSDRFSAERTGGSVSTLTIQRTQQEDSAVYLCASSTWTGPNEQYFGPGTRLTVT.

The gene calls are TRBV9 and TRBJ2-1, with D perhaps given as TRBD1 or TRBD2 (5 bases each). The CDR3 extends over 16 amino acids. V was pared by 0 bases and J by 6 bases, with 16 bases between. Germline V CDR1 and CDR2: SGDLS, YYNGEE. CDR3 region: CASSVGRGSAANEQFF. In nucleotides, the CDR3 is TGTGCCAGCAGCGTAGGTCGGGGCTCAGCGGCCAATGAGCAGTTCTTC. Full variable domain (outside the CDR3, taken from reference TRBV9 and TRBJ2-1): DSGVTQTPKHLITATGQRVTLRCSPRSGDLSVYWYQQSLDQGLQFLIQYYNGEERAKGNILERFSAQQFPDLHSELNLSSLELGDSALYFCASSVGRGSAANEQFFGPGTRLTVL.

This rearrangement joins TRBV7-3 to TRBJ2-3; TRBD1 matches 7 bases. The CDR3 extends over 15 amino acids. Germline loops: CDR1 SGHTA, CDR2 FQGTGA. J lost 8 bases, V lost 2 bases, and 10 bases had no gene match. CDR3 sequence (DNA): TGTGCCAGCAGCTTAGAAGGGGGCGTTAGAGGTACGCAGTATTTT. This gives the protein CASSLEGGVRGTQYF.

This clonotype was seen only a few times. The V and J genes are TRBV4-1 and TRBJ2-1; 12 bases map to TRBD2. This CDR3 spans 20 amino acids. The J segment lost 8 bases and the V segment lost 3 bases, leaving 20 bases of the junction unmatched. The germline V gene encodes CDR1 MGHRA and CDR2 YSYEKL. CDR3 sequence reads: CASSHERSVMSSGRGHEQFF. In DNA, the CDR3 is TGCGCCAGCAGCCACGAGAGATCGGTGATGTCTAGCGGGAGGGGGCATGAGCAGTTCTTC.

This clonotype was recorded a few times. The chain uses TRBV28 and TRBJ2-7; perhaps D is TRBD1 or TRBD2 (5 bases each). V gave up 5 bases and J gave up 7 bases, with 12 bases separating them. The CDR3 spans 12 residues. Germline V CDR1 and CDR2: MDHEN, SYDVKM. CDR3: CASSPQDSEQYF. In DNA form, the CDR3 reads TGTGCCAGCAGTCCACAGGACTCAGAGCAGTACTTC.

This clonotype has only a few counts. V usage is TRBV10-1 and J usage is TRBJ2-1, with TRBD2 matching over 14 bases. The CDR3 sequence is 17 residues long. CDR1 and CDR2 from the germline V gene are WNHNN and SYGVQD (reference sequence). Trimming at V came to 5 bases and at J to 7 bases, leaving 10 bases not matched to a gene. The CDR3 protein is CASSTATSGRARNEQFF. CDR3 DNA sequence: TGCGCCAGCAGTACCGCGACTAGCGGGAGGGCACGGAATGAGCAGTTCTTC.